The rows below give T cell receptor beta chains drawn from one sample of a study of a mutant IDH1 vaccine in newly diagnosed glioma. The repertoire was sequenced with immunoSEQ multiplex PCR; TCRdb's copy has only in-frame clones and lacks some. The table lists approximately 82,000 clones, around 85% of them singletons. Their target antigens are unknown. The specimen comprised PBMCs, sampled from a glioma patient whose treatment included an IDH1 peptide vaccine. All receptors derive from a man aged 30 to 45 with glioma. Some clones in this sample may be carry-over from other donors' samples. The CDR3 runs from the conserved cysteine through the conserved F or W. D genes are given only for firm matches. Clone sizes are given selectively: once, few, many, or a class where the clone is expanded.

v_call: TRBV9; j_call: TRBJ1-3; d_call: .; clone_size: .; cdr3_nt: TGTGCCAGCTCTGGAAACACCATATATTTT; cdr3_aa: CASSGNTIYF
v_call: TRBV7-4; j_call: TRBJ1-4; d_call: TRBD1; clone_size: .; cdr3_nt: TGTGCCAGCAGCTTATATTTACCTCAGGGGGCAAGTGAAAAACTGTTTTTT; cdr3_aa: CASSLYLPQGASEKLFF
v_call: TRBV10-3; j_call: TRBJ2-1; d_call: .; clone_size: .; cdr3_nt: TGTGCCATCAGATCTAGCGCGACGAGCAATGAGCAGTTCTTC; cdr3_aa: CAIRSSATSNEQFF
v_call: TRBV30; j_call: TRBJ2-3; d_call: TRBD2; clone_size: .; cdr3_nt: TGTGCCTGGACTAGCGGAGATACGCAGTATTTT; cdr3_aa: CAWTSGDTQYF
v_call: TRBV5-8; j_call: TRBJ1-2; d_call: TRBD1; clone_size: .; cdr3_nt: TGTGCCAGCAGCTTGGAGCTGACAGGGGGTCTTTACGGCTACACCTTC; cdr3_aa: CASSLELTGGLYGYTF
v_call: TRBV11-2; j_call: TRBJ1-5; d_call: .; clone_size: .; cdr3_nt: TGTGCCAGCAGCCCCGGGAGTAGTGAGAAGCCCCAGCATTTT; cdr3_aa: CASSPGSSEKPQHF
v_call: TRBV4-2; j_call: TRBJ2-5; d_call: .; clone_size: .; cdr3_nt: TGTGCCAGCAGCCAAGTAAGCGAAGAGACCCAGTACTTC; cdr3_aa: CASSQVSEETQYF
v_call: TRBV18; j_call: TRBJ1-1; d_call: .; clone_size: .; cdr3_nt: TGTGCCAGCTCACCACAGGGGGGGAGCACTGAAGCTTTCTTT; cdr3_aa: CASSPQGGSTEAFF
v_call: TRBV5-4; j_call: TRBJ2-7; d_call: TRBD2; clone_size: .; cdr3_nt: TGTGCCAGCAGCTTTTGGGCTAGCGGTTTCGGGGAGCAGTACTTC; cdr3_aa: CASSFWASGFGEQYF
v_call: TRBV7-9; j_call: TRBJ2-3; d_call: .; clone_size: .; cdr3_nt: TGTGCCAGCAGCTTATTTCCAGATACGCAGTATTTT; cdr3_aa: CASSLFPDTQYF
v_call: TRBV5-5; j_call: TRBJ1-2; d_call: .; clone_size: .; cdr3_nt: TGTGCCAGCAGCTTGGCTATTGGGGGCTACACCTTC; cdr3_aa: CASSLAIGGYTF
v_call: TRBV28; j_call: TRBJ1-4; d_call: TRBD1; clone_size: few; cdr3_nt: TGTGCCAGCAGAGGGACAGGGAATGAAAAACTGTTTTTT; cdr3_aa: CASRGTGNEKLFF
v_call: TRBV9; j_call: TRBJ2-3; d_call: .; clone_size: once; cdr3_nt: TGTGCCAGCAGCGTAGGGGCGGGGGCTAGCCCGGGCACAGATACGCAGTATTTT; cdr3_aa: CASSVGAGASPGTDTQYF
v_call: TRBV7-2; j_call: TRBJ1-2; d_call: TRBD1; clone_size: once; cdr3_nt: TGTGCCAGCAGCCCGCATACAGGGGGCTACTATGGCTACACCTTC; cdr3_aa: CASSPHTGGYYGYTF
v_call: TRBV4-1; j_call: TRBJ1-1; d_call: .; clone_size: few; cdr3_nt: TGCGCCAGCAGCCACGCCACTGCAGCTTTCTTT; cdr3_aa: CASSHATAAFF
v_call: TRBV19; j_call: TRBJ1-3; d_call: .; clone_size: .; cdr3_nt: TGTGCCAGTAGTATAGTGGAGACTCCTGGAAACACCATATATTTT; cdr3_aa: CASSIVETPGNTIYF
v_call: TRBV28; j_call: TRBJ1-1; d_call: .; clone_size: few; cdr3_nt: TGTGCCAGCAGTTTTGGGGTCACTGAAGCTTTCTTT; cdr3_aa: CASSFGVTEAFF
v_call: TRBV10-3; j_call: TRBJ1-3; d_call: .; clone_size: .; cdr3_nt: TGTGCCAGCAAACTGCATGAGGGCACTGGAAACACCATATATTTT; cdr3_aa: CASKLHEGTGNTIYF
v_call: TRBV4-1; j_call: TRBJ2-5; d_call: TRBD1; clone_size: .; cdr3_nt: TGCGCCAGCAGCCAAGGACAGGGGGCGACGGAGACCCAGTACTTC; cdr3_aa: CASSQGQGATETQYF
v_call: TRBV7-7; j_call: TRBJ1-3; d_call: TRBD1; clone_size: .; cdr3_nt: TGTGCCAGCAGCGCGAACCGGGACAGCCTCTCTGGAAACACCATATATTTT; cdr3_aa: CASSANRDSLSGNTIYF
v_call: TRBV9; j_call: TRBJ1-5; d_call: .; clone_size: .; cdr3_nt: TGTGCCAGCAGCCTCAGAACCGAACAGCCCCAGCATTTT; cdr3_aa: CASSLRTEQPQHF
v_call: TRBV2; j_call: TRBJ1-2; d_call: .; clone_size: .; cdr3_nt: TGTGCCAGCAGAGGCACAGGGATTAGAGCAAGTGGCTACACCTTC; cdr3_aa: CASRGTGIRASGYTF
v_call: TRBV4-1; j_call: TRBJ2-1; d_call: TRBD2; clone_size: few; cdr3_nt: TGCGCCAGCAGCTGGACTAGCGGGCCCTGGAGCTCCTACAATGAGCAGTTCTTC; cdr3_aa: CASSWTSGPWSSYNEQFF
v_call: TRBV7-9; j_call: TRBJ2-4; d_call: TRBD1; clone_size: .; cdr3_nt: TGTGCCAGCAGCGGATCCTGGGGACAGCTAGCCAAAAACATTCAGTACTTC; cdr3_aa: CASSGSWGQLAKNIQYF